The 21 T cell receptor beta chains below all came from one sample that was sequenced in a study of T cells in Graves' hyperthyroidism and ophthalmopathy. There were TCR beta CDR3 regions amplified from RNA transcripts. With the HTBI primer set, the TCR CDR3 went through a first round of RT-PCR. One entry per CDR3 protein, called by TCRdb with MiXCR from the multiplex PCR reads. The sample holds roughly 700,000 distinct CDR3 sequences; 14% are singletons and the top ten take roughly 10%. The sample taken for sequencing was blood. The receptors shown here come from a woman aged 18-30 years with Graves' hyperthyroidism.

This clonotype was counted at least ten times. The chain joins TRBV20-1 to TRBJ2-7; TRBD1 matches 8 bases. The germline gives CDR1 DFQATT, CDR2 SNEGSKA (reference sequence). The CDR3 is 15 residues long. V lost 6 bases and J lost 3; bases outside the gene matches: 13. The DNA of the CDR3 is TGCAGTGCCCTGAGACAGGGGACGGCCCTCTACGAGCAGTACTTC. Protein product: CSALRQGTALYEQYF.

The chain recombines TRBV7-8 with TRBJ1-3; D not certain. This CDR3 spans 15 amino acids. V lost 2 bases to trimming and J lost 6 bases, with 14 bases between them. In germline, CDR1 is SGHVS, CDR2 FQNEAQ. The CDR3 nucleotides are TGTGCCAGCAGCTTATGGGAAACGACCGAAAACACCATATATTTT. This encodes CASSLWETTENTIYF.

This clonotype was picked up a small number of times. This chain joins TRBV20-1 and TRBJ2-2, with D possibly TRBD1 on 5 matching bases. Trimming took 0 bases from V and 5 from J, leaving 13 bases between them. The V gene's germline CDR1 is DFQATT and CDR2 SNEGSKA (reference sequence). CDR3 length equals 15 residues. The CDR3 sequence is CSARDYGRETGELFF. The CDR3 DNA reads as TGCAGTGCTAGAGATTACGGCAGGGAAACCGGGGAGCTGTTTTTT.

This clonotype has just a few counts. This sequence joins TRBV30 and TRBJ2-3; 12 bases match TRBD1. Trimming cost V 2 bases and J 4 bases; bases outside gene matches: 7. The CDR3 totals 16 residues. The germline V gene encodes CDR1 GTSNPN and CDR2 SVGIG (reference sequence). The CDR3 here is CAWSTGTGGTSDTQYF. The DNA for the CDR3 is TGTGCCTGGAGTACCGGGACAGGGGGCACATCAGATACGCAGTATTTT.

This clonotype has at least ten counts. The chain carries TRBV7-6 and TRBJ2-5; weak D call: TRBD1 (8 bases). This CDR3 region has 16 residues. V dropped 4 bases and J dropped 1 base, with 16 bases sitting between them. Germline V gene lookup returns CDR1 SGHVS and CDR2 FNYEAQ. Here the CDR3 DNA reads TGTGCCAGCAGCTCTCCGGACAGGGAGGGCCAAGAGACCCAGTACTTC. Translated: CASSSPDREGQETQYF. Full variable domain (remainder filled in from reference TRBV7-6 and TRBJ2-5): GAGVSQSPRYKVTKRGQDVALRCDPISGHVSLYWYRQALGQGPEFLTYFNYEAQQDKSGLPNDRFSAERPEGSISTLTIQRTEQRDSAMYRCASSSPDREGQETQYFGPGTRLLVL.

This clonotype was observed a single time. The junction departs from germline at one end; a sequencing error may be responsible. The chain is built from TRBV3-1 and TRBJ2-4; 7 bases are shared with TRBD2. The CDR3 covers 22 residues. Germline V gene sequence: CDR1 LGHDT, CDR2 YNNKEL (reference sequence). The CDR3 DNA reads TGTGCCAGCAGCCAAGGAACGGTGCCGGGACTAACTTCAAAGCTAGCCGAAAACATTCAGTACTTC. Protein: CASSQGTVPGLTSKLAENIQYF.

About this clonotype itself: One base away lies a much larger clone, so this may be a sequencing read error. The CDR3 protein is CSAIPPLGFQETQYF. CDR3 DNA sequence: TGCAGTGCTATCCCCCCTTTGGGTTTCCAAGAGACCCAGTACTTC. The chain carries TRBV20-1 and TRBJ2-5; D gene uncertain. Germline loops: CDR1 DFQATT, CDR2 SNEGSKA (reference sequence). Trimming removed 4 bases from V and 1 base from J, with 16 bases in between. There are 15 residues in the CDR3.

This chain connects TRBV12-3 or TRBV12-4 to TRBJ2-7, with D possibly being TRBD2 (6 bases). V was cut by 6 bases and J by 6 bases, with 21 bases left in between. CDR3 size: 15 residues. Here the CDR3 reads CASSRLSGTPTEQYF. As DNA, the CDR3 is TGTGCCAGCAGCCGACTCTCCGGGACTCCCACCGAGCAGTACTTC.

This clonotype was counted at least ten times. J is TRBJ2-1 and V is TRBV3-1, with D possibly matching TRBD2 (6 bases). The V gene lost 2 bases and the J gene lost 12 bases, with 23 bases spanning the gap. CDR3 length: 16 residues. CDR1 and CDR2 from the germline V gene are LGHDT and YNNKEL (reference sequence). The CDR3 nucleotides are TGTGCCAGCAGCCAAATACCCGGGACTGGGGATCTTGGGCAGTTCTTC. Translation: CASSQIPGTGDLGQFF.

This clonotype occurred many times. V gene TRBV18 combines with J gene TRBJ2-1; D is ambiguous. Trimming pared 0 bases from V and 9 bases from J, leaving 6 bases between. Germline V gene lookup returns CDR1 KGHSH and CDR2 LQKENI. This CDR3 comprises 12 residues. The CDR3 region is CASSPPAREQFF. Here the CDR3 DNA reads TGTGCCAGCTCACCACCAGCTCGTGAGCAGTTCTTC.

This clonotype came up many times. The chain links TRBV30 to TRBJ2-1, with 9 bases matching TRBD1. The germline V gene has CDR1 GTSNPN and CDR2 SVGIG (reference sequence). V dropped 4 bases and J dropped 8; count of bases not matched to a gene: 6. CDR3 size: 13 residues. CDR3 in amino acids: CAWKGTGSHEQFF. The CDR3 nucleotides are TGTGCCTGGAAGGGGACAGGGTCCCATGAGCAGTTCTTC.

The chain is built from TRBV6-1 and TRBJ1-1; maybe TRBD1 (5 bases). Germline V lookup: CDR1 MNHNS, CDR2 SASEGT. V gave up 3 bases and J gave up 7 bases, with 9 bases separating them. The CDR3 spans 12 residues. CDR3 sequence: CASSDGGLEAFF. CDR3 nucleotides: TGTGCCAGCAGTGACGGGGGTCTTGAAGCTTTCTTT.

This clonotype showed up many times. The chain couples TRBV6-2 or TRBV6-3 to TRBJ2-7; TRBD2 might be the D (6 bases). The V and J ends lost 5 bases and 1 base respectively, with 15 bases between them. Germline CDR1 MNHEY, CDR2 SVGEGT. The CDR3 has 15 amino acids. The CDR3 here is CASSPASGWSYEQYF. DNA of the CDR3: TGTGCCAGCAGTCCGGCCAGCGGGTGGTCCTACGAGCAGTACTTC.

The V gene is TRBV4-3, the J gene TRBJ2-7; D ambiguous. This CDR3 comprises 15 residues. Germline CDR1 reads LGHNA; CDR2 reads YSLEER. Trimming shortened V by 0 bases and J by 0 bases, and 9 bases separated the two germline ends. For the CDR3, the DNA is TGCGCCAGCAGCCAAGAAGGCAGAAACTCCTACGAGCAGTACTTC. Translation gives CASSQEGRNSYEQYF.

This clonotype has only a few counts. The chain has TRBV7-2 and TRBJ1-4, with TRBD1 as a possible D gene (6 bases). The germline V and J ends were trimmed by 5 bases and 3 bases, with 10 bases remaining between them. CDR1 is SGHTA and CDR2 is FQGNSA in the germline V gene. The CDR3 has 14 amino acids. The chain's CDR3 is CASSPYRANEKLFF. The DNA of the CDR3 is TGTGCCAGCAGCCCCTACAGGGCTAATGAAAAACTGTTTTTT.

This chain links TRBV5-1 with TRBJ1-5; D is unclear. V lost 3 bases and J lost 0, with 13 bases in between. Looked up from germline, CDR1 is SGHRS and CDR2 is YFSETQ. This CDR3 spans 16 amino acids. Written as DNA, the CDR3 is TGCGCCAGCAGCTCCCCGGGGAATTATAGCAATCAGCCCCAGCATTTT. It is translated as CASSSPGNYSNQPQHF.

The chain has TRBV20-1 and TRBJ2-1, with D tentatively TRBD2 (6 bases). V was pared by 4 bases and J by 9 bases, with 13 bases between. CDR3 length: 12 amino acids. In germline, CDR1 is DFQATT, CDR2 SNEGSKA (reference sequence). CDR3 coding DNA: TGCAGTGCTAAACGGGAGTCGGCTGAGCAGTTCTTC. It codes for CSAKRESAEQFF.

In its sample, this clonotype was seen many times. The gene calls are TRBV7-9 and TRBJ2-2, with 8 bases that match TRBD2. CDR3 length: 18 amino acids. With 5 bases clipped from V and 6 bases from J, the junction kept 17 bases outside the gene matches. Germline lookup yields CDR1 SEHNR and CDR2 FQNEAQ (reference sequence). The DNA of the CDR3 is TGTGCCAGCAGCCCCGGACTGATAGCGGGAAACCTCGCCGGGGAGCTGTTTTTT. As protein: CASSPGLIAGNLAGELFF.

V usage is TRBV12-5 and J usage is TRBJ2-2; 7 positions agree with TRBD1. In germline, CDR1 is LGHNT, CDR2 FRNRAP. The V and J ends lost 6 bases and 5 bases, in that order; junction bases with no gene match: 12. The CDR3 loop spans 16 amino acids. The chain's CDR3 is CASGTGVDFGTGELFF. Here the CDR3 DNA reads TGTGCTAGTGGAACAGGGGTGGACTTTGGTACCGGGGAGCTGTTTTTT. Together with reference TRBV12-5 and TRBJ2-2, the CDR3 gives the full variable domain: DARVTQTPRHKVTEMGQEVTMRCQPILGHNTVFWYRQTMMQGLELLAYFRNRAPLDDSGMPKDRFSAEMPDATLATLKIQPSEPRDSAVYFCASGTGVDFGTGELFFGEGSRLTVL.

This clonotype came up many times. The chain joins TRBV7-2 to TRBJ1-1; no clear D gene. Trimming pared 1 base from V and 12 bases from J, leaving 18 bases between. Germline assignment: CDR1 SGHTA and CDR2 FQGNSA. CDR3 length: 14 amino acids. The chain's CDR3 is CASSLETAAGETFF. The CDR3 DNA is TGTGCCAGCAGCTTAGAAACGGCAGCGGGTGAGACTTTCTTT.

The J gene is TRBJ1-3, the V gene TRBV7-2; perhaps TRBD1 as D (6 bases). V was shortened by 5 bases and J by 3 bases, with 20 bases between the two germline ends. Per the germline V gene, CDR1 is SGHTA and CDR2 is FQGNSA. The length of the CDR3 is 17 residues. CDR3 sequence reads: CASSASPMRGHGNTIYF. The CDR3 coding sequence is TGTGCCAGCAGCGCCTCCCCAATGCGGGGGCATGGAAACACCATATATTTT.